This TCR beta chain comes out of a study of response to subunit inactivated influenza vaccine. The CDR3 sequence is 14 residues long. Trimming took 4 bases from V and 2 from J; bases not matched to a gene: 4. Germline values: CDR1 DFQATT, CDR2 SNEGSKA (reference sequence). This clonotype was picked up a small number of times. Its antigen remains unknown. TCRdb recomputed calls from the RT-PCR reads with MiXCR, one row per CDR3 protein. The table lists under 800,000 distinct CDR3 sequences, 11% to 15% of them singletons. Study results and caveats: The authors put forward the suggestion that each seasonal influenza vaccination may bring in only a limited number of new T cells.

This chain uses TRBV20-1 with TRBJ2-3; 9 nucleotides align to TRBD2. Sequences were derived from PBMCs from blood, sampled roughly 2 weeks before vaccination. The origin of this receptor is a man aged 50-59 years who received an inactivated influenza vaccine. CDR3 sequence (DNA): TGCAGTGCTACCAGCGGGGGGCCCACAGATACGCAGTATTTT. It yields the protein CSATSGGPTDTQYF.